Below, 27 T cell receptor beta chains from the same sample are listed, as sequenced in a study of regulatory T cells in long-lasting Graves disease. Time point described: persistent/refractory GD, antithyroid drugs over 5 years with positive TRAb. PBMC RNA was the source of the TCR library. Arm-PCR with iRepertoire HTBI primers amplified the CDR3 regions for these TCR beta libraries. TCRdb processed the multiplex PCR reads anew with MiXCR; each CDR3 protein has one entry. The repertoire holds 500,000 to 800,000 distinct CDR3 sequences, with 25% to 35% as singletons. Specimen: peripheral blood mononuclear cells (PBMCs), collected when the disease was refractory, from a patient treated with antithyroid drugs. The receptor source for this set is a female donor with Graves disease.

The V gene is TRBV6-1, the J gene TRBJ2-2; 10 bases are a match to TRBD2. There are 15 residues in the CDR3. Germline CDR1 reads MNHNS; CDR2 reads SASEGT. Trimming removed 2 bases from V and 12 bases from J; junction bases left unmatched: 9. CDR3: CASSETGTSETKLFF. The DNA for the CDR3 is TGTGCCAGCAGTGAAACCGGGACTAGCGAGACGAAGCTGTTTTTT.

The table lists this clonotype with a few counts. The chain has TRBV6-5 and TRBJ1-4; the D gene is possibly TRBD1 (5 bases). This CDR3 contains 15 residues. The germline V gene has CDR1 MNHEY and CDR2 SVGAGI. V lost 0 bases to trimming and J lost 1 base, with 6 bases between them. The CDR3 nucleotides read TGTGCCAGCAGTTACTCGCAGGGAACTAATGAAAAACTGTTTTTT. Translating gives CASSYSQGTNEKLFF.

This clonotype was recorded many times. In DNA form, the CDR3 reads TGTGCCAGCATCGATCCCCCCTATGGCTACACCTTC. This encodes CASIDPPYGYTF. This chain joins TRBV28 and TRBJ1-2, with D unresolved. The CDR3 runs to 12 residues. Deletions cut 7 bases from V and 4 bases from J, with 10 bases between. Germline CDR1 reads MDHEN; CDR2 reads SYDVKM.

This clonotype was seen many times. The chain uses TRBV20-1 and TRBJ2-5; 9 positions agree with TRBD2. Unmatched junction bases numbered 15, after V lost 6 bases and J lost 1 base. Per germline, CDR1 DFQATT and CDR2 SNEGSKA (reference sequence). The CDR3 consists of 17 residues. DNA of the CDR3: TGCAGTGCCACAGCGGCGGGAGGGCCCATAGTCCAAGAGACCCAGTACTTC. Translated, it gives CSATAAGGPIVQETQYF.

This clonotype was seen at least ten times. V is TRBV2 and J is TRBJ1-2; 7 bases are shared with TRBD1. CDR3 length equals 13 residues. The germline gives CDR1 SNHLY, CDR2 FYNNEI. The CDR3 DNA follows: TGTGACTCCAACAGGGACAGAGAGTATGGCTACACCTTC. It specifies CDSNRDREYGYTF.

The genes are TRBV6-2 or TRBV6-3 and TRBJ1-5; weak D call: TRBD1 (5 bases). The CDR3 length is 14 residues. V lost 8 bases to trimming and J lost 4 bases, with 15 bases between them. CDR1 is MNHEY, CDR2 SVGEGT, per germline. CDR3 sequence (DNA): TGTGCCAGCGGTGGGGGAATACGAAATCAGCCCCAGCATTTT. Translated, it gives CASGGGIRNQPQHF.

The rearrangement uses TRBV19 and TRBJ1-2; D might be TRBD1 (6 bases). There are 14 residues in the CDR3. Germline V gene data show CDR1 as LNHDA and CDR2 as SQIVND (reference sequence). V dropped 3 bases and J dropped 8 bases, with 16 bases sitting between them. CDR3 region: CASSIMGAGSGYTF. CDR3 coding DNA: TGTGCCAGTAGTATTATGGGGGCAGGGAGCGGCTACACCTTC.

This clonotype was picked up a small number of times. The DNA for the CDR3 is TGTGCCAGCAGTTCCTCTCGGGCCTACCAAGAGACCCAGTACTTC. It codes for CASSSSRAYQETQYF. The chain employs TRBV6-5 and TRBJ2-5; D remains unclear. Trimming cost V 4 bases and J 0 bases, with 12 bases left between them. The CDR3 length is 15 residues. Germline-derived CDR1 and CDR2 are MNHEY and SVGAGI.

The CDR3 sequence is CASSEAGSNSPLHF. In nucleotides, the CDR3 is TGTGCCAGCAGTGAAGCGGGCAGTAATTCACCCCTCCACTTT. The gene calls are TRBV6-1 and TRBJ1-6; D remains unclear. The V end lost 0 bases, the J end lost 6 bases, and 6 bases lay between the germline ends. This CDR3 is 14 amino acids long. Germline CDR1 reads MNHNS; CDR2 reads SASEGT.

The rearrangement uses TRBV3-1 and TRBJ1-1, with 7 bases matching TRBD1. CDR1 is LGHDT, CDR2 YNNKEL, per germline (reference sequence). The CDR3 has 15 amino acids. With V trimmed by 3 bases and J by 6 bases, 10 bases remained unmatched. The CDR3 region is CASSHSDTRGAEAFF. The CDR3 coding sequence is TGTGCCAGCAGCCACTCAGACACCAGGGGGGCTGAAGCTTTCTTT.

The rearrangement uses TRBV14 and TRBJ2-7; D call uncertain. Germline values: CDR1 SGHDN, CDR2 FVKESK. Trimming removed 0 bases from V and 0 bases from J, with 9 bases in between. The CDR3 has 15 amino acids. The CDR3 DNA reads as TGTGCCAGCAGCCAAGATTTTGTGGGCTCCTACGAGCAGTACTTC. The encoded protein is CASSQDFVGSYEQYF.

Only a few counts were recorded for this clonotype. The DNA for the CDR3 is TGTGCCAGCAGTTTTAAGGGACATCAGCCCCAGCATTTT. Translation gives CASSFKGHQPQHF. The chain uses TRBV28 and TRBJ1-5; TRBD1 is a possible D gene (5 bases). The CDR3 extends over 13 amino acids. V shed 3 bases and J shed 5 bases, with 8 bases lying between them. Germline CDR1 is MDHEN and CDR2 is SYDVKM.

This clonotype was seen ten or more times. V usage is TRBV12-3 or TRBV12-4 and J usage is TRBJ2-5, with 10 positions matching TRBD1. The length of the CDR3 is 14 residues. The V and J ends lost 6 bases and 5 bases, in that order; junction bases with no gene match: 6. The CDR3 bases are TGTGCCAGCAGCCGACAGGGGGCTTTGGAGACCCAGTACTTC. It codes for CASSRQGALETQYF.

This clonotype was seen only a few times. The chain uses TRBV3-1 and TRBJ2-7; 7 bases line up with TRBD1. This CDR3 is 14 amino acids long. V trimming: 6 bases; J trimming: 4 bases; junction bases outside the gene matches: 9. The V gene's germline CDR1 is LGHDT and CDR2 YNNKEL (reference sequence). The CDR3 region is CASRPDEGAYEQYF. DNA of the CDR3: TGTGCCAGCAGGCCCGACGAGGGGGCTTACGAGCAGTACTTC.

This clonotype was counted many times. The chain has TRBV27 and TRBJ2-2, with no clear D. Germline V lookup: CDR1 MNHEY, CDR2 SMNVEV (reference sequence). The CDR3 is made up of 13 amino acids. Deletions cut 10 bases from V and 1 base from J, with 10 bases between. The CDR3 is CATSEKNTGELFF. The DNA for the CDR3 is TGTGCCACCTCCGAGAAGAACACCGGGGAGCTGTTTTTT.

The rearrangement links TRBV5-1 to TRBJ2-1, with a weak D call TRBD2 (6 bases). V lost 3 bases to trimming and J lost 5 bases, with 12 bases between them. The CDR3 sequence is 14 residues long. The germline V gene has CDR1 SGHRS and CDR2 YFSETQ. The CDR3 region is CASSWGGGHNEQFF. The CDR3 DNA sequence: TGCGCCAGCAGCTGGGGAGGAGGGCACAATGAGCAGTTCTTC.

The CDR3 loop is CASSGLAGVATQYF. DNA of the CDR3: TGTGCCAGCAGTGGACTAGCGGGAGTGGCTACGCAGTATTTT. The chain carries TRBV2 and TRBJ2-3; TRBD2 matches 12 bases. V dropped 4 bases and J dropped 8; count of bases not matched to a gene: 4. Looked up from germline, CDR1 is SNHLY and CDR2 is FYNNEI. The CDR3 extends over 14 amino acids.

This clonotype was seen a few times. The rearrangement uses TRBV6-1 and TRBJ1-3; D is undetermined. Germline CDR1 MNHNS, CDR2 SASEGT. V was shortened by 3 bases and J by 0 bases, with 6 bases between the two germline ends. The CDR3 sequence is 14 residues long. This CDR3 is CASSEDYSGNTIYF. The CDR3 DNA reads as TGTGCCAGCAGTGAGGACTACTCTGGAAACACCATATATTTT.

The chain is built from TRBV9 and TRBJ1-5, with unresolved D. Per germline, CDR1 SGDLS and CDR2 YYNGEE. V was shortened by 4 bases and J by 3 bases, with 11 bases between the two germline ends. The CDR3 contains 14 residues. CDR3 nucleotide sequence: TGTGCCAGCAGCAACCCTGTCCTCAATCAGCCCCAGCATTTT. This translates into CASSNPVLNQPQHF.

The CDR3 DNA sequence: TGTGCCAGCCTCCGGTCTAGCGGGAGCCAAAGCTCCTACGAGCAGTACTTC. It translates to CASLRSSGSQSSYEQYF. The chain links TRBV6-1 to TRBJ2-7; 10 bases align to TRBD2. Trimming took 8 bases from V and 0 from J; bases not matched to a gene: 13. Looked up from germline, CDR1 is MNHNS and CDR2 is SASEGT. The CDR3 runs 17 residues.

This chain connects TRBV9 to TRBJ1-2, with D perhaps matching TRBD1 (5 bases). This CDR3 is built from 15 residues. Between the trimmed V and J ends, which lost 2 bases and 2 bases, there was a span of 13 bases. Germline CDR1 and CDR2: SGDLS and YYNGEE. The CDR3 DNA sequence: TGTGCCAGCAGCGTGGGACCCCAGTACAACTATGGCTACACCTTC. Its protein product is CASSVGPQYNYGYTF.

This clonotype has a handful of counts. J is TRBJ2-7 and V is TRBV29-1, with D unclear. Germline V gives CDR1 SQVTM, CDR2 ANQGSEA. This CDR3 comprises 14 residues. V dropped 4 bases and J dropped 7 bases, with 20 bases sitting between them. CDR3 protein: CSVAFRVGAEEQYF. The CDR3 DNA reads TGCAGCGTTGCCTTCCGGGTTGGAGCCGAAGAGCAGTACTTC.

This clonotype was picked up a small number of times. The J gene is TRBJ1-1, the V gene TRBV11-2; D possibly corresponds to TRBD1 (5 bases). V lost 0 bases and J 11 bases, leaving 13 bases between the germline ends. This CDR3 spans 13 amino acids. CDR1 SGHAT and CDR2 FQNNGV come from the germline V gene. The CDR3 DNA follows: TGTGCCAGCAGCTTAGAGGCAGGGCGGTGGGCTTTCTTT. Translated: CASSLEAGRWAFF.

This clonotype was recorded many times. The chain uses TRBV28 and TRBJ1-4; 7 bases agree with TRBD1. The CDR3 contains 13 residues. V lost 10 bases to trimming and J lost 8 bases; unmatched junction nucleotides: 10. Germline assignment: CDR1 MDHEN and CDR2 SYDVKM. The CDR3 protein is CAIKTGVQEKLFF. The CDR3 DNA sequence: TGTGCCATCAAAACAGGGGTTCAGGAAAAACTGTTTTTT.

This clonotype has more than one count but fewer than ten. The genes are TRBV19 and TRBJ2-7, with TRBD1 as a possible D gene (6 bases). The CDR3 has 15 residues. Germline CDR1 LNHDA, CDR2 SQIVND (reference sequence). V was pared by 0 bases and J by 3 bases, with 12 bases between. CDR3 coding DNA: TGTGCCAGTAGTATAGAGGCAGGGGCCAACTACGAGCAGTACTTC. It specifies CASSIEAGANYEQYF.

In DNA, the CDR3 is TGTGCCAGCAGCACCATGGGACAGAGCTACGAGCAGTACTTC. This sequence encodes CASSTMGQSYEQYF. This chain links TRBV11-2 with TRBJ2-7; TRBD1 matches 7 bases. The V and J ends lost 5 bases and 3 bases, in that order; junction bases with no gene match: 7. CDR1 SGHAT and CDR2 FQNNGV come from the germline V gene. The CDR3 runs 14 residues. The complete variable domain, with remaining parts taken from reference TRBV11-2 and TRBJ2-7, reads EAGVAQSPRYKIIEKRQSVAFWCNPISGHATLYWYQQILGQGPKLLIQFQNNGVVDDSQLPKDRFSAERLKGVDSTLKIQPAKLEDSAVYLCASSTMGQSYEQYFGPGTRLTVT.

The V and J genes are TRBV20-1 and TRBJ1-1; D may be TRBD1 (5 bases). This CDR3 spans 16 amino acids. Germline CDR1 is DFQATT and CDR2 is SNEGSKA (reference sequence). Trimming pared 1 base from V and 2 bases from J, leaving 17 bases between. Here the CDR3 reads CSARGTLNSPNTEAFF. The CDR3 DNA reads as TGCAGTGCTAGAGGGACATTGAACAGCCCCAACACTGAAGCTTTCTTT.